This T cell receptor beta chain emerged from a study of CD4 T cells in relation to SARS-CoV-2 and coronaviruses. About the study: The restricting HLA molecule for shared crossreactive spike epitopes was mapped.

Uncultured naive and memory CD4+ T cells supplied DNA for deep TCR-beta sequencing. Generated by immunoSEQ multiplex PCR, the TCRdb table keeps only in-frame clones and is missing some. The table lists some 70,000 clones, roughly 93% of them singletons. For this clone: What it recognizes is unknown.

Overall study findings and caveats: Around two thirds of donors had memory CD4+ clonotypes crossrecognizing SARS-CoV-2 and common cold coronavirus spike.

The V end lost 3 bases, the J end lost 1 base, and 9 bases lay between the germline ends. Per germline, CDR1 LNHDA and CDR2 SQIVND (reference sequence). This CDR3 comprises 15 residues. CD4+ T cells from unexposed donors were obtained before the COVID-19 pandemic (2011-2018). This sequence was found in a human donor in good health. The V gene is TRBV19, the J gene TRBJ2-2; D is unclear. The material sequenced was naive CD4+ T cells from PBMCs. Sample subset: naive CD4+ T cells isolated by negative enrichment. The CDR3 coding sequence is TGTGCCAGTAGTATGCTCCGGTTGAACACCGGGGAGCTGTTTTTT. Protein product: CASSMLRLNTGELFF.